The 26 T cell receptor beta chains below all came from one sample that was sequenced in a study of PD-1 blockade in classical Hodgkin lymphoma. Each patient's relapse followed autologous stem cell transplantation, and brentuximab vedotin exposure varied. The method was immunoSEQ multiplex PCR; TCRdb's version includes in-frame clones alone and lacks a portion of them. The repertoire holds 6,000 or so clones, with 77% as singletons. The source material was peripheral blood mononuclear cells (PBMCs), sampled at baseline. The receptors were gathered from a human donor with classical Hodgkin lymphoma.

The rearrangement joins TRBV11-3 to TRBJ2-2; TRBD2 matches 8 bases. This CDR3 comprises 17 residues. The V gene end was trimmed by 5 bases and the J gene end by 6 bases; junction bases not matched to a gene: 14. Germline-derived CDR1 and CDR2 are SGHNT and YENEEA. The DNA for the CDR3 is TGTGCCAGCAGCCCTGCGGGTTGGGCGGGAGGATCCGGGGAGCTGTTTTTT. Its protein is CASSPAGWAGGSGELFF.

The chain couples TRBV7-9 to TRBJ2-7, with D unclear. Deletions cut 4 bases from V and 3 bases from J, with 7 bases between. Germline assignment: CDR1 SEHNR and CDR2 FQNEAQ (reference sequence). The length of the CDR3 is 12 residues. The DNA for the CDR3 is TGTGCCAGCAGCTGGAACCTCTACGAGCAGTACTTC. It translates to CASSWNLYEQYF. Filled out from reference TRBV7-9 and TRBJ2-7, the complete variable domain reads DTGVSQNPRHKITKRGQNVTFRCDPISEHNRLYWYRQTLGQGPEFLTYFQNEAQLEKSRLLSDRFSAERPKGSFSTLEIQRTEQGDSAMYLCASSWNLYEQYFGPGTRLTVT.

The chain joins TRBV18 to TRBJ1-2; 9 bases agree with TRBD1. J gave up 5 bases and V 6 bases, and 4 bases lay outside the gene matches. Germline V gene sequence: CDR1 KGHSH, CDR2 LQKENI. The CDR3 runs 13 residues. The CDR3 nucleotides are TGTGCCAGCTCGCCTGACAGGGGGTATGGCTACACCTTC. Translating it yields CASSPDRGYGYTF.

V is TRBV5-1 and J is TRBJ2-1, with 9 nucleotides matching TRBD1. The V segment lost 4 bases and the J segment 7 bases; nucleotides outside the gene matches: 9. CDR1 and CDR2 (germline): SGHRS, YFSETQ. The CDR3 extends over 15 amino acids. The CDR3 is CASSLGTGPLNEQFF. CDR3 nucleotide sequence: TGCGCCAGCAGCCTCGGGACAGGGCCTTTGAATGAGCAGTTCTTC.

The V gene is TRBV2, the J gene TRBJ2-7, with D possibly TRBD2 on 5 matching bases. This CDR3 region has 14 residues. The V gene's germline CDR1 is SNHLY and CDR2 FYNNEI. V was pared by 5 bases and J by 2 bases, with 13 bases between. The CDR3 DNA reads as TGTGCCAGCAGTTCATGGACTCACGCCTACGAGCAGTACTTC. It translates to CASSSWTHAYEQYF.

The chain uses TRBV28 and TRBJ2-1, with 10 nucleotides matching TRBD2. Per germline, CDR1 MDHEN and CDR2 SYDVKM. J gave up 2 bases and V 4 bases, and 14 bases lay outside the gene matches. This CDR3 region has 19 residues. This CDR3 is CASSSQSSRTSGPYNEQFF. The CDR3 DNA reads TGTGCCAGCAGTTCCCAATCGTCAAGGACTAGCGGCCCCTACAATGAGCAGTTCTTC.

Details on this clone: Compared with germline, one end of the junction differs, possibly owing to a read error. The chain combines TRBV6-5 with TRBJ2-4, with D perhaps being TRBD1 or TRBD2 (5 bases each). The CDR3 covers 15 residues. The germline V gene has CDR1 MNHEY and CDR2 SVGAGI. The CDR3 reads CASSDSVGDLNIQYF. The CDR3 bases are TGTGCCAGCAGTGACTCAGTCGGGGACCTAAACATTCAGTACTTC.

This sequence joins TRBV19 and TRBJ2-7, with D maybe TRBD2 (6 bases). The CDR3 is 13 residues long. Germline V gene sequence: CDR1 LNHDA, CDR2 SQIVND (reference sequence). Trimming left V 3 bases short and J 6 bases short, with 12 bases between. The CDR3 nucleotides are TGTGCCAGTAGTATCACCGGGAGAAGCGAGCAGTACTTC. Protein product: CASSITGRSEQYF. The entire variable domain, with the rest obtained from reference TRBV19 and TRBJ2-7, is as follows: DGGITQSPKYLFRKEGQNVTLSCEQNLNHDAMYWYRQDPGQGLRLIYYSQIVNDFQKGDIAEGYSVSREKKESFPLTVTSAQKNPTAFYLCASSITGRSEQYFGPGTRLTVT.

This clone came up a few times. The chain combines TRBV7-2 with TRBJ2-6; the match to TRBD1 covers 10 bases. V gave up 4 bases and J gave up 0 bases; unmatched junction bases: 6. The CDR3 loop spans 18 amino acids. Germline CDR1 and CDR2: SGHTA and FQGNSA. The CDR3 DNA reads TGTGCCAGCAGCTCGGGGACAGGGGCGGGCTCTGGGGCCAACGTCCTGACTTTC. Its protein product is CASSSGTGAGSGANVLTF. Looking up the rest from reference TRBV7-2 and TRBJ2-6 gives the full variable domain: GAGVSQSPSNKVTEKGKDVELRCDPISGHTALYWYRQSLGQGLEFLIYFQGNSAPDKSGLPSDRFSAERTGGSVSTLTIQRTQQEDSAVYLCASSSGTGAGSGANVLTFGAGSRLTVL.

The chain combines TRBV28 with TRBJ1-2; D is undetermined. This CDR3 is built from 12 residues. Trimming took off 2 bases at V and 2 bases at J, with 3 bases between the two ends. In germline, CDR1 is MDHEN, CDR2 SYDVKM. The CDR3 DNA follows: TGTGCCAGCAGTTTACAGAACTATGGCTACACCTTC. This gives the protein CASSLQNYGYTF.

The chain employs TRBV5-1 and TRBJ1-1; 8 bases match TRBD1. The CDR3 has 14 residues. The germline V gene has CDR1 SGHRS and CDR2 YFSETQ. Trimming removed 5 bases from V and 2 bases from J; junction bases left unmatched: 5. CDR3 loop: CASSIGQGNTEAFF. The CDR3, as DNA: TGCGCCAGCAGTATCGGACAGGGCAACACTGAAGCTTTCTTT.

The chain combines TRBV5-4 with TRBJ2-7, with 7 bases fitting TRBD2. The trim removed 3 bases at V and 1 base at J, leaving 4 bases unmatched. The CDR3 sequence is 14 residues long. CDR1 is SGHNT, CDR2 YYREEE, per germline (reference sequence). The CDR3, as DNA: TGTGCCAGCAGCTCTAGCGGAGCTTCCTACGAGCAGTACTTC. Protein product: CASSSSGASYEQYF.

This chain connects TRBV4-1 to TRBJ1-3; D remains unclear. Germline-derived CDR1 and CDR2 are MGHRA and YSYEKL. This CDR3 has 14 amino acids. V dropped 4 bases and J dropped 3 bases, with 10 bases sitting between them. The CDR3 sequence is CASSPGLLGNTIYF. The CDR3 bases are TGCGCCAGCAGCCCAGGTTTGCTTGGAAACACCATATATTTT.

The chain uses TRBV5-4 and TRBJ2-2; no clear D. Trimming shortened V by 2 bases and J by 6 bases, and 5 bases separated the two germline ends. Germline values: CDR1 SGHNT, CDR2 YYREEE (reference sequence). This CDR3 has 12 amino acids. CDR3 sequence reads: CASSFFPGELFF. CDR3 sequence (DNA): TGTGCCAGCAGCTTCTTTCCCGGGGAGCTGTTTTTT.

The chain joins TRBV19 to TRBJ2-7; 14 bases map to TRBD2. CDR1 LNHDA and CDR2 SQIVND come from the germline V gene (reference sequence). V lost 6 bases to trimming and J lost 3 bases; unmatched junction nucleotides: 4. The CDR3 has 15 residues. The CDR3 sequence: CASSGLAGGSYEQYF. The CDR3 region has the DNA TGTGCCAGTAGCGGACTAGCGGGAGGAAGCTACGAGCAGTACTTC.

CDR3 protein: CASSSGSWGYNEQFF. The CDR3 DNA reads TGTGCCAGCAGCTCCGGTTCTTGGGGTTACAATGAGCAGTTCTTC. The chain links TRBV9 to TRBJ2-1; no reliable D call. Germline V gene sequence: CDR1 SGDLS, CDR2 YYNGEE. The CDR3 loop spans 15 amino acids. Trimming left V 4 bases short and J 4 bases short, with 15 bases between.

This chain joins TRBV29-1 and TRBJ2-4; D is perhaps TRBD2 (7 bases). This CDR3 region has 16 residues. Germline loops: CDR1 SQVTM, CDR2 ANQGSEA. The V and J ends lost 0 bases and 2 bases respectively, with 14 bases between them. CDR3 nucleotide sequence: TGCAGCGTTGAAGAGGGGGGCGGGAGAACCAAAAACATTCAGTACTTC. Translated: CSVEEGGGRTKNIQYF.

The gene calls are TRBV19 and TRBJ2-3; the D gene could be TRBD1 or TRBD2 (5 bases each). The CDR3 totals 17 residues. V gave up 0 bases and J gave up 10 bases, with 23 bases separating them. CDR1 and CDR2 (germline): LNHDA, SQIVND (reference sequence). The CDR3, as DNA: TGTGCCAGTAGTATAGATTTGCTGGTCATGGGGACGGAGTCGCAGTATTTT. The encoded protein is CASSIDLLVMGTESQYF. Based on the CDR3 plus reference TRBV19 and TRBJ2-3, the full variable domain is DGGITQSPKYLFRKEGQNVTLSCEQNLNHDAMYWYRQDPGQGLRLIYYSQIVNDFQKGDIAEGYSVSREKKESFPLTVTSAQKNPTAFYLCASSIDLLVMGTESQYFGPGTRLTVL.

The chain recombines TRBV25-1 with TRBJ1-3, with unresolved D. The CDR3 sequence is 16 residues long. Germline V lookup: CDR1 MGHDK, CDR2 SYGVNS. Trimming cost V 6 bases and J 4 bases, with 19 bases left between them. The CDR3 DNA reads TGTGCCAGCAGGGGTCGTGGGGAAAGTAGCGGAAACACCATATATTTT. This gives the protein CASRGRGESSGNTIYF.

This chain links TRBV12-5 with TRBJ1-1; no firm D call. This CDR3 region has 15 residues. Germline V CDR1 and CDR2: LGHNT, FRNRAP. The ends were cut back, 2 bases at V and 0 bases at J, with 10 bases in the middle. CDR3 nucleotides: TGTGCTAGTGGTTTGTTCTTAGAATTGAACACTGAAGCTTTCTTT. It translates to CASGLFLELNTEAFF.

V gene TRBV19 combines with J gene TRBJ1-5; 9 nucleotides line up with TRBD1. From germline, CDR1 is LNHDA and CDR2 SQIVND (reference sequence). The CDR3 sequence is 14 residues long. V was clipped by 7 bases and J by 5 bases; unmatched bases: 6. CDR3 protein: CASTRGQGYQPQHF. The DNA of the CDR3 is TGTGCCAGTACCCGCGGACAGGGGTATCAGCCCCAGCATTTT.

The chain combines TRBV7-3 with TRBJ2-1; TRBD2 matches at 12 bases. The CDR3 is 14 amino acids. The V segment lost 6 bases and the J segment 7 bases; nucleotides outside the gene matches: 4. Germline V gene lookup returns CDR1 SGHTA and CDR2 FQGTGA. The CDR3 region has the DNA TGTGCCAGCAGTAGGACTAGCGGGGTTAATGAGCAGTTCTTC. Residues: CASSRTSGVNEQFF.

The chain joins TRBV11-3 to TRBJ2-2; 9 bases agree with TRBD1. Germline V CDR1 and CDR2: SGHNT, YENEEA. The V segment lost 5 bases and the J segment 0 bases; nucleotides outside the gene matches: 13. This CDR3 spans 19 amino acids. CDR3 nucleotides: TGTGCCAGCAGCCCTCGCCTGGGGACAGGGAGCGCGAACACCGGGGAGCTGTTTTTT. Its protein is CASSPRLGTGSANTGELFF.

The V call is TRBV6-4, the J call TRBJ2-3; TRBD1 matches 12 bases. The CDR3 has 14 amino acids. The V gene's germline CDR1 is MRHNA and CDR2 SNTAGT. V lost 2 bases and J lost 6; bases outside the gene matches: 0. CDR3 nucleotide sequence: TGTGCCAGCAGTGACGGGACAGGGGGCGATACGCAGTATTTT. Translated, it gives CASSDGTGGDTQYF.

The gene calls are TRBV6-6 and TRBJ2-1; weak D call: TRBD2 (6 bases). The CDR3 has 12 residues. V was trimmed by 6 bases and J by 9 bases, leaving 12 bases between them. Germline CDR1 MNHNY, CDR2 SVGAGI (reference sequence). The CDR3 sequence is CASSPLGGEQFF. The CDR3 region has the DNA TGTGCCAGCAGCCCTCTGGGGGGTGAGCAGTTCTTC.

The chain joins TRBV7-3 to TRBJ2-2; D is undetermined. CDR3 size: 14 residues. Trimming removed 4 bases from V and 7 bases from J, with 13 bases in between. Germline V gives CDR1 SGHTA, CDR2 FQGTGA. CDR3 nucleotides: TGTGCCAGCAGCTCGGACCCTAAGGGCGGGGAGCTGTTTTTT. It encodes CASSSDPKGGELFF.